This T cell receptor beta chain was documented in a study of cytomegalovirus exposure and HLA in healthy donors (dated by TCRdb to about 2017). In terms of the full investigation: An earlier analysis of some 550 of the donors reported roughly 270 Gb of sequence data and 117 million unique TCR beta sequences from roughly 180 million T cells. The T cell repertoires of 550 to 850 subjects were profiled by immunosequencing and related to cytomegalovirus serostatus. Around 330 gigabases of sequencing data and approximately 91 million unique TCR sequences made up an early release that covered approximately 700 HLA-typed donors. Roughly five DR-DQ haplotypes were handled as single units for association and clustering, since linkage in the cohort was strong. The number of donors typed differed by locus, with roughly 629-640 for A, B, C, DRB1 and DQB1, about 500 for DQA1, 600 to 610 for DPA1, and around 460 for DPB1. Donor age, sex, ethnicity and CMV serostatus were compiled alongside the repertoire data. A later genetic analysis used genome-wide SNP genotypes for about 60% of the roughly 670 donors, treating that subset as a discovery cohort. The study aimed to test whether cataloging public T cell receptors could reveal signatures of past pathogen exposure. A later analysis re-analyzed previously published TCR beta repertoires from roughly 690 donors and added high-resolution HLA genotyping to study TCR occurrence patterns. All discovery cohort repertoires had been generated using a single sequencing platform. In an earlier analysis of 587 of the donors, high-throughput TCR beta sequencing was used to judge whether each TCR beta V gene segment behaved as functional or pseudogenic. Among the roughly 410 genotyped donors, roughly 80% belonged to the genetic ancestry cluster associated with self-reported Caucasian donors. Rather than using new phenotypic data, the later analysis identified candidate immune exposures from TCR beta sequences and from how often those sequences occurred across donors. HLA typing covered class I and class II loci at four-digit resolution. Among some 410 genotyped donors of the cohort, an average of about 240,000 unique TCR beta nucleotide sequences was sequenced per donor, of which about 19% were non-productive. Along with the 666-subject first cohort, a separate validation cohort of roughly 110 different subjects was used. High-throughput TCR immunosequencing, statistical association of individual TCRs with disease status, and machine learning were combined to predict cytomegalovirus infection status. The investigation overall reported the following: When HLA alleles, especially DR and DQ, strongly co-occurred, attributing TCR associations to individual alleles was difficult. In the study, approximately 160 TCR beta chains were listed as associated with cytomegalovirus. V-gene and J-gene trimming of TCR beta chains was associated with a missense DCLRE1C variant in a later genetic analysis, and the association was replicated in an independent cohort. Most CMV-associated TCR beta chains appeared to be HLA-restricted in a later analysis, and the HLA associations seemed to be driven largely by CMV exposure. A group of highly shared sequence variants was considered likely to be a technical artifact of the sequencing pipeline. For the cohort, immune exposure information was limited to CMV serostatus. A further reported finding was that TCR beta sequences accurately predicted the HLA-A and HLA-B alleles for most subjects in the first cohort. A later genetic analysis reported fewer N-insertions in productive TCRs among donors in an Asian-associated ancestry cluster than the roughly 700-donor mean. According to a later analysis, TCR association rates differed among HLA loci, with DRB1 alleles showing the most associated TCRs and HLA-C alleles showing the fewest. Specific HLA alleles were associated with roughly 16,000 TCR beta sequences at a false discovery rate of 0.05 in a later analysis. A few of the identified cytomegalovirus-associated TCR beta chains were confirmed in vitro to be specific for cytomegalovirus antigens. An earlier analysis of approximately 530 of the donors showed that most TCR beta V segments appeared in productive rearrangements either about 90% or about 30% of the time, which broadly matched IMGT annotations. Approximately 18 rarely observed V segments, including chromosome 9 orphons, were excluded from the earlier analysis of 550 to 700 of the donors because counts were too low. In this cohort, only TCR beta chains were sequenced, and detectable features were limited by the absence of alpha or paired-chain data. Compared with equally common non-associated chains, HLA-associated TCR beta chains in a later analysis were more clonally expanded and had lower generation probabilities. Sequencing depth was assumed to be roughly uniform across donors in the presence/absence analyses, though that assumption may not hold. The authors suggested that the approach could potentially be generalized to other disease states and immunological phenotypes. Most TCR sequences were observed very rarely across donors, whereas some public TCRs were present in many individuals. According to a later analysis, parvovirus B19, influenza, CMV and Epstein-Barr virus appeared linked to several top co-occurrence clusters. Some IMGT-functional V segments, including TRBV6-2 and TRBV6-3, could not be told apart with the 87-base-pair reads, so those segments were excluded. Because HLA typing was missing for some donors at each locus, association tests included only the typed subset. In both the original and validation cohorts, the classifier was reported to diagnose cytomegalovirus status with high specificity and sensitivity. Correlated functional status among segregating V segments might be attributable to linkage disequilibrium, but an unknown experimental factor could not be ruled out.

As to this clone: Which antigen it targets is not known. One base away there is no much larger clone; base qualities are not given.

In the germline V gene, CDR1 corresponds to LGHNT and CDR2 to FRNRAP. The CDR3 starts with the cysteine, ends with the phenylalanine, and has 15 residues. The entry retains the CDR3 DNA only, 45 bases that are in frame from base 1. V and J lose 0 bases and 7 bases, and a span of 12 bases separates them. In total, roughly 670 healthy bone marrow donors made up the cohort. At the time of sampling, all cohort members were nominally healthy, though unrecorded immune exposures were likely present. The donor tested CMV seronegative and was one of the 352 seronegative cohort members. A peripheral blood sample was provided by each donor, and peripheral blood mononuclear cells were used for TCR beta sequencing. Genomic DNA extraction from the blood cell samples was performed with the Qiagen DNeasy Blood Extraction Kit. Library preparation employed the immunoSEQ multiplex PCR assay. A mixture of 60 forward primers for TCR Vbeta segments and 13 reverse primers for TCR Jbeta segments was used in the multiplex PCR. The CDR3 region of rearranged TCR beta genes was amplified from genomic DNA with a multiplex PCR assay. The amplified TCR beta libraries were sequenced on the Illumina HiSeq System as 87-base-pair reads. The paper's processing steps were these. A later analysis tallied some 79 million unique TCR beta chains across the 610 or so repertoires, and around 9.9 million of those chains were shared by two or more donors. To remove PCR and sequencing errors, raw reads were error-corrected and collapsed into unique sequences using a nearest-neighbor algorithm that merged closely related sequences. Alignment of CDR3 sequences to IMGT reference sequences was used to assign V, D and J gene segments. For a sequence to be retained, at least a six-nucleotide match to both a V gene segment and a J gene segment was required. Rearrangements were called productive when the CDR3 lacked stop codons and stayed in frame with V and J; all others were non-productive. Following IMGT convention, CDR3 was defined as the stretch from the second conserved V-encoded cysteine to the conserved J-encoded phenylalanine. Sequences without an unambiguous match to a single V gene segment were excluded from the earlier analysis of 500 to 700 of the donors. In an earlier analysis of 500 to 750 of the donors, V segments were called functional above 56.7% productive rearrangements and were called segregating when the between-donor standard deviation exceeded 5%. A statistical classification framework was built to diagnose cytomegalovirus status from the catalog of TCR beta chain sequences. V and J gene assignment, in a later analysis, came from comparing TCR nucleotide sequences with IMGT/GENE-DB human TR gene sequences. The TCRdist pipeline was used in a later analysis to assign CDR3 sequences and most-parsimonious VDJ recombination scenarios. In a later analysis, each TCR beta chain was defined by its CDR3 amino acid sequence together with its V-gene family, and reads without a unique V-gene family were excluded. As a way to deal with suspected cross-contamination and a sequencing artifact, a later analysis dropped nearly 600 nucleotide sequences that were highly shared and had low generation probability. A later analysis calculated a clonal expansion index for each public chain from normalized within-repertoire ranks of inferred template counts. In a later analysis, generation probabilities were computed with a VDJ recombination model fitted to out-of-frame rearrangements, and the resulting probabilities were checked against IGoR. A later analysis scored TCR-TCR, TCR-HLA and TCR-CMV co-occurrence with hypergeometric tests, applying a repertoire-size bias correction to TCR pairs. A later analysis estimated false discovery rates by permuting HLA or CMV assignments 20 times. A later analysis grouped co-occurring TCRs with DBSCAN, adding TCRdist sequence similarity when clustering within HLA-allele-positive subsets. For co-occurrence clustering, repertoires with fewer than 30,000 or more than 120,000 public chains were excluded, along with roughly 5 repertoires with anomalous nucleotide sharing. Drawn from immuneACCESS, this table holds only the in-frame rearrangements with V and J called that TCRdb kept. Clones are partly lost; checked studies trace under half to an unresolved V gene and leave the rest unexplained. V, J and clone size were drawn from that table, and D and trimming were deduced from the DNA. The sample yields around 200,000 clones; approximately 80% were counted once. The ten largest clones take up 0.2% to 0.25% of the sample.

The sequence was collected from a girl aged 2-9 years in good health and CMV-seronegative. The V and J segments used are TRBV12-5 and TRBJ2-2; TRBD1 is a weak D gene call, 6 bases matching. Sequenced input: PBMCs. For the CDR3, the sequence is CASGLVSGVIGELFF. The DNA sequence is as follows: TGTGCTAGTGGTTTGGTATCAGGGGTCATCGGGGAGCTGTTTTTT.